This passage covers 20 T cell receptor beta chains from one sample sequenced in a study of blood T cell repertoires in COVID-19. Here immunoSEQ multiplex PCR was the method, and the copy in TCRdb shows in-frame clones only, minus some. The sample gives around 400,000 clones, roughly four fifths of which show up once; about 5% is in the top ten. Sequencing used PBMCs or T cells enriched from blood (not recorded which). These TCRs come from a woman in her forties or fifties who had recovered from COVID-19.

CDR3 residues: CATDSTGGGYGYTF. CDR3 in DNA: TGTGCCACCGACTCAACAGGGGGCGGCTATGGCTACACCTTC. The V gene is TRBV19, the J gene TRBJ1-2, with 9 bases matching TRBD1. Germline lookup yields CDR1 LNHDA and CDR2 SQIVND (reference sequence). The CDR3 has 14 amino acids. V was pared by 10 bases and J by 4 bases, with 10 bases of the junction left unmatched.

J is TRBJ1-3 and V is TRBV5-1; no definite D call. V shed 0 bases and J shed 0 bases, with 13 bases lying between them. The CDR3 contains 17 residues. Germline V gene data show CDR1 as SGHRS and CDR2 as YFSETQ. CDR3 bases: TGCGCCAGCAGCTTGGAGCCGTCCATAAGCTCTGGAAACACCATATATTTT. Translating it yields CASSLEPSISSGNTIYF.

The chain is built from TRBV4-2 and TRBJ1-1, with D perhaps matching TRBD1 (6 bases). Trimming took 0 bases from V and 4 from J, leaving 18 bases between them. The CDR3 covers 17 residues. Germline CDR1 is LGHNA and CDR2 is YNFKEQ. In DNA, the CDR3 is TGTGCCAGCAGCCAAGATTCCAGGGGTAACATGAGCACTGAAGCTTTCTTT. As protein: CASSQDSRGNMSTEAFF.

The chain couples TRBV10-3 to TRBJ2-7, with a weak D call TRBD1 (6 bases). In germline, CDR1 is ENHRY, CDR2 SYGVKD. Trimming took off 7 bases at V and 3 bases at J, with 16 bases between the two ends. The length of the CDR3 is 14 residues. The CDR3 nucleotides are TGTGCCATCAAGAACAGGGTTTCAAGCTACGAGCAGTACTTC. Its protein is CAIKNRVSSYEQYF.

The genes are TRBV7-9 and TRBJ1-2; 8 bases fit TRBD1. Germline trimming cut 0 bases from V and 5 bases from J; bases unmatched to any gene: 2. This CDR3 is built from 14 residues. Germline CDR1 is SEHNR and CDR2 is FQNEAQ (reference sequence). The CDR3 sequence: CASSLADRVYGYTF. CDR3 sequence (DNA): TGTGCCAGCAGCTTAGCGGACAGGGTGTATGGCTACACCTTC.

The V and J genes are TRBV7-9 and TRBJ2-5, with TRBD1 matching 8 bases. The CDR3 length is 14 residues. V shed 4 bases and J 3 bases; nucleotides not matched to a gene: 4. Germline V gives CDR1 SEHNR, CDR2 FQNEAQ (reference sequence). Here the CDR3 reads CASSYGQGEETQYF. The CDR3 nucleotides are TGTGCCAGCAGCTATGGACAGGGAGAAGAGACCCAGTACTTC.

V is TRBV29-1 and J is TRBJ1-3, with a possible D match to TRBD1 (6 bases). The CDR3 is 16 residues long. Trimming removed 1 base from V and 2 bases from J, with 15 bases in between. Germline lookup yields CDR1 SQVTM and CDR2 ANQGSEA. The CDR3 sequence: CSVEGVGGAAGNTIYF. CDR3 DNA sequence: TGCAGCGTTGAAGGGGTAGGGGGAGCGGCTGGAAACACCATATATTTT. The full variable domain, its missing parts supplied by reference TRBV29-1 and TRBJ1-3, is SAVISQKPSRDICQRGTSLTIQCQVDSQVTMMFWYRQQPGQSLTLIATANQGSEATYESGFVIDKFPISRPNLTFSTLTVSNMSPEDSSIYLCSVEGVGGAAGNTIYFGEGSWLTVV.

This chain connects TRBV5-1 to TRBJ2-1, with D tentatively TRBD1 (6 bases). This CDR3 has 16 amino acids. The germline V gene encodes CDR1 SGHRS and CDR2 YFSETQ. Trimming shortened V by 1 base and J by 4 bases, and 15 bases separated the two germline ends. CDR3 sequence: CASSLSGAGAYNEQFF. CDR3 nucleotide sequence: TGCGCCAGCAGCTTGAGTGGGGCAGGGGCATACAATGAGCAGTTCTTC.

This sequence joins TRBV2 and TRBJ1-1, with D hard to call. Trimming cost V 8 bases and J 0 bases, with 10 bases left between them. This CDR3 has 13 amino acids. Germline values: CDR1 SNHLY, CDR2 FYNNEI. For the CDR3, the DNA is TGTGCCAGCGCGGGTTTCATGAACACTGAAGCTTTCTTT. Translation: CASAGFMNTEAFF.

The chain couples TRBV19 to TRBJ1-2; possibly TRBD1 for D (6 bases). CDR1 LNHDA and CDR2 SQIVND come from the germline V gene (reference sequence). CDR3 size: 14 residues. V was shortened by 11 bases and J by 8 bases, with 24 bases between the two germline ends. CDR3 amino acids: CASFRAGVTGGYTF. In DNA, the CDR3 is TGTGCCTCCTTCAGGGCAGGGGTCACGGGGGGCTACACCTTC.

The chain uses TRBV11-2 and TRBJ2-7; D is uncertain. This CDR3 has 12 amino acids. With 1 base removed from V and 3 bases from J, the gap between germline ends came to 4 bases. Germline CDR1 and CDR2: SGHAT and FQNNGV. The CDR3 is CASSLVNYEQYF. DNA of the CDR3: TGTGCCAGCAGCTTAGTTAACTACGAGCAGTACTTC.

The sample holds one count of this clone. This sequence joins TRBV4-2 and TRBJ2-5; D not certain. The length of the CDR3 is 13 residues. The V and J ends lost 0 bases and 10 bases respectively, with 12 bases between them. Germline-derived CDR1 and CDR2 are LGHNA and YNFKEQ. CDR3 protein: CASSQDYSKDQYF. The CDR3 DNA reads as TGTGCCAGCAGCCAAGATTACAGCAAAGACCAGTACTTC.

The V gene is TRBV5-1, the J gene TRBJ2-4; D not certain. Germline CDR1 reads SGHRS; CDR2 reads YFSETQ. V was pared by 4 bases and J by 0 bases, with 23 bases between. The CDR3 sequence is 19 residues long. Written as DNA, the CDR3 is TGCGCCAGCAGCGACTGGCCGAGGCCCGTTTCTCTAGCCAAAAACATTCAGTACTTC. Amino acid sequence: CASSDWPRPVSLAKNIQYF. Combining the CDR3 with reference TRBV5-1 and TRBJ2-4 gives the whole variable domain KAGVTQTPRYLIKTRGQQVTLSCSPISGHRSVSWYQQTPGQGLQFLFEYFSETQRNKGNFPGRFSGRQFSNSRSEMNVSTLELGDSALYLCASSDWPRPVSLAKNIQYFGAGTRLSVL.

The rearrangement links TRBV11-2 to TRBJ2-7, with 14 bases that match TRBD2. V lost 5 bases and J lost 6; bases outside the gene matches: 12. The CDR3 totals 17 residues. CDR1 is SGHAT and CDR2 is FQNNGV in the germline V gene. The CDR3 here is CASSPGLAGETFREQYF. CDR3 coding DNA: TGTGCCAGCAGCCCGGGACTAGCGGGAGAAACATTCCGCGAGCAGTACTTC.

V gene TRBV6-2 or TRBV6-3 combines with J gene TRBJ1-1; tentatively, D is TRBD1 (5 bases). CDR1 and CDR2 (germline): MNHEY, SVGEGT. Trimming stripped 4 bases from V and 0 bases from J, with 12 bases between. The CDR3 consists of 15 residues. Written as DNA, the CDR3 is TGTGCCAGCAGTTCCCAGGGCACCTTGAACACTGAAGCTTTCTTT. Translated: CASSSQGTLNTEAFF.

The J gene is TRBJ2-5, the V gene TRBV12-3 or TRBV12-4; TRBD1 is a possible D gene (6 bases). Trimming cost V 5 bases and J 5 bases, with 12 bases left between them. The length of the CDR3 is 13 residues. CDR3: CASSVRGSETQYF. The CDR3 DNA reads TGTGCCAGCAGTGTCAGGGGCTCGGAGACCCAGTACTTC.

The V and J genes are TRBV6-2 or TRBV6-3 and TRBJ1-2; 8 positions agree with TRBD1. In germline, CDR1 is MNHEY, CDR2 SVGEGT. Trimming cost V 0 bases and J 0 bases; bases outside gene matches: 12. There are 19 residues in the CDR3. The CDR3 bases are TGTGCCAGCAGTTACTCATGGACGACAGGGGTGCCCTCTAACTATGGCTACACCTTC. Its protein product is CASSYSWTTGVPSNYGYTF.

This clone was detected a few times. The chain joins TRBV9 to TRBJ2-1; D perhaps matches TRBD2 (6 bases). Trimming left V 0 bases short and J 9 bases short, with 16 bases between. The CDR3 sequence is 15 residues long. Germline V gives CDR1 SGDLS, CDR2 YYNGEE. CDR3 region: CASSVGPTGDGEQFF. The CDR3 region has the DNA TGTGCCAGCAGCGTAGGCCCCACGGGAGATGGTGAGCAGTTCTTC.

The V call is TRBV19, the J call TRBJ1-2; a possible D gene is TRBD1 (6 bases). Germline CDR1 reads LNHDA; CDR2 reads SQIVND (reference sequence). Between the trimmed V and J ends, which lost 2 bases and 0 bases, there was a span of 10 bases. The CDR3 has 15 residues. CDR3 in amino acids: CASSIQGTANYGYTF. The CDR3 DNA follows: TGTGCCAGTAGTATACAGGGGACCGCTAACTATGGCTACACCTTC. The whole variable domain, filled in from reference TRBV19 and TRBJ1-2, reads DGGITQSPKYLFRKEGQNVTLSCEQNLNHDAMYWYRQDPGQGLRLIYYSQIVNDFQKGDIAEGYSVSREKKESFPLTVTSAQKNPTAFYLCASSIQGTANYGYTFGSGTRLTVV.

In this sample, this clone turned up a few times. The rearrangement links TRBV5-8 to TRBJ1-2; tentatively, D is TRBD1 (6 bases). The CDR3 length is 14 residues. V was shortened by 3 bases and J by 3 bases, with 12 bases between the two germline ends. CDR1 is SGHTS and CDR2 is YDEGEE in the germline V gene. DNA of the CDR3: TGTGCCAGCAGCTCCCAACAGGGCTACTATGGCTACACCTTC. Protein sequence: CASSSQQGYYGYTF.